A single sample is the source of the 12 T cell receptor beta chains below, sequenced in a study of T cells in localized non-small cell lung cancer. Method: immunoSEQ multiplex PCR; TCRdb's copy keeps in-frame clones and lacks some. The data hold some 940 clones, with around 39% observed a single time. Sequencing used lung tumor tissue, obtained before any cancer treatment. The receptors here all came from a man between 40 and 69 years old with stage I lung adenocarcinoma.

CDR3 in DNA: TGTGCCAGCAGTTTATTCAGGGGGCTCGGAACCGGGGAGCTGTTTTTT. Translation: CASSLFRGLGTGELFF. The chain employs TRBV28 and TRBJ2-2; 8 bases map to TRBD1. This CDR3 has 16 amino acids. The germline CDR1 and CDR2 sequences are MDHEN and SYDVKM. V dropped 1 base and J dropped 5; count of bases not matched to a gene: 6.

This clone appeared a few times. The gene calls are TRBV28 and TRBJ2-7; 7 bases match TRBD1. There are 13 residues in the CDR3. Germline V CDR1 and CDR2: MDHEN, SYDVKM. The V and J ends lost 6 bases and 4 bases, in that order; junction bases with no gene match: 6. CDR3 loop: CASSPPGQYEQYF. CDR3 in DNA: TGTGCCAGCAGCCCCCCGGGACAGTACGAGCAGTACTTC.

This clone qualifies as medium-sized. The V gene is TRBV1, the J gene TRBJ2-2. TRBV1 represents a pseudogene. This CDR3 contains 14 residues. CDR3 DNA: TGCGCCAGCAGCCCCGGGACGGTTCTTGGGGAGCTGTTTTTT. Translation gives CASSPGTVLGELFF.

The CDR3 loop is CATADRGRVREDTQYF. CDR3 DNA sequence: TGTGCCACCGCGGACAGGGGGCGAGTTCGGGAAGATACGCAGTATTTT. The V gene is TRBV19, the J gene TRBJ2-3; 11 nucleotides line up with TRBD1. The junction had 14 bases not matched to a gene; V was cut back by 10 bases and J by 5 bases. Germline V gene sequence: CDR1 LNHDA, CDR2 SQIVND (reference sequence). The CDR3 length is 16 residues.

This clone was detected only a few times. The rearrangement links TRBV9 to TRBJ1-2; tentatively, D is TRBD1 (5 bases). This CDR3 has 15 residues. Germline-derived CDR1 and CDR2 are SGDLS and YYNGEE. V lost 0 bases and J lost 4, with 13 bases in between. CDR3 nucleotides: TGTGCCAGCAGCGTAGGGGACCCCTTCGGCTATGGCTACACCTTC. As protein: CASSVGDPFGYGYTF.

V and J are TRBV18 and TRBJ1-5, with 10 nucleotides matching TRBD1. V shed 6 bases and J 1 base; nucleotides not matched to a gene: 9. This CDR3 is 17 amino acids long. Germline V gives CDR1 KGHSH, CDR2 LQKENI. The CDR3 spells CASSPGQGTGSNQPQHF. CDR3 nucleotides: TGTGCCAGCTCTCCGGGACAGGGGACGGGAAGCAATCAGCCCCAGCATTTT.

In this sample, this clone turned up a few times. The CDR3 DNA follows: TGTGCCAGTGCCGAGGGGGGTCGAGCCAAAAACATTCAGTACTTC. It specifies CASAEGGRAKNIQYF. The rearrangement links TRBV19 to TRBJ2-4, with D perhaps being TRBD1 or TRBD2 (6 bases each). The CDR3 runs 15 residues. CDR1 LNHDA and CDR2 SQIVND come from the germline V gene (reference sequence). Trimming shortened V by 8 bases and J by 0 bases, and 14 bases separated the two germline ends. Using reference TRBV19 and TRBJ2-4 for the parts outside the CDR3, the full variable domain is DGGITQSPKYLFRKEGQNVTLSCEQNLNHDAMYWYRQDPGQGLRLIYYSQIVNDFQKGDIAEGYSVSREKKESFPLTVTSAQKNPTAFYLCASAEGGRAKNIQYFGAGTRLSVL.

V gene TRBV28 combines with J gene TRBJ2-6; the D is unclear. Germline CDR1 and CDR2: MDHEN and SYDVKM. Trimming took 5 bases from V and 2 from J, leaving 13 bases between them. The CDR3 extends over 16 amino acids. As DNA, the CDR3 is TGTGCCAGCAGTCCCAAGACCCCTACTGGGGCCAACGTCCTGACTTTC. Protein sequence: CASSPKTPTGANVLTF.

This clone has only a few counts. J is TRBJ1-1 and V is TRBV6-8; 7 bases map to TRBD1. CDR1 is MNHGY, CDR2 SAAAGT, per germline. The CDR3 has 14 amino acids. V was pared by 6 bases and J by 5 bases, with 9 bases of the junction left unmatched. The CDR3 reads CASRSWQGETEAFF. The DNA of the CDR3 is TGTGCCAGCAGATCATGGCAGGGGGAGACTGAAGCTTTCTTT.

The chain joins TRBV15 to TRBJ2-3; the D call may be TRBD1 or TRBD2 (5 bases each). Germline CDR1 and CDR2: LNHNV and YYDKDF (reference sequence). Deletions cut 5 bases from V and 1 base from J, with 13 bases between. CDR3 length: 15 amino acids. The CDR3 DNA follows: TGTGCCACCAGCGGGGGTCTTACTGGCACAGATACGCAGTATTTT. It is translated as CATSGGLTGTDTQYF.

The chain combines TRBV11-3 with TRBJ2-1, with TRBD2 matching over 7 bases. The CDR3 is 15 residues long. CDR1 and CDR2 from the germline V gene are SGHNT and YENEEA. V gave up 5 bases and J gave up 4 bases; unmatched junction bases: 8. The CDR3 here is CASSTAGLVYNEQFF. CDR3 nucleotides: TGTGCCAGCAGCACCGCAGGACTAGTATACAATGAGCAGTTCTTC.

This clone was seen a few times. The V gene is TRBV18, the J gene TRBJ2-3; TRBD1 or TRBD2 may be the D gene (5 bases each). The CDR3 sequence is 12 residues long. Germline CDR1 reads KGHSH; CDR2 reads LQKENI. The V end lost 2 bases, the J end lost 5 bases, and 5 bases lay between the germline ends. The CDR3 sequence: CASSPGGDTQYF. CDR3 in DNA: TGTGCCAGCTCACCAGGGGGAGATACGCAGTATTTT. Using reference TRBV18 and TRBJ2-3 for the parts outside the CDR3, the full variable domain is NAGVMQNPRHLVRRRGQEARLRCSPMKGHSHVYWYRQLPEEGLKFMVYLQKENIIDESGMPKERFSAEFPKEGPSILRIQQVVRGDSAAYFCASSPGGDTQYFGPGTRLTVL.